The clone carrying this T cell receptor beta chain appeared once. An end of the junction does not agree with germline; a read error may underlie this. TCRdb itself ran the reads through MiXCR, one entry per CDR3 protein. The sample lists approximately 4,300 distinct CDR3 sequences; more than 9% were seen once. CDR1 SGHDN and CDR2 FVKESK come from the germline V gene. This CDR3 is 18 amino acids long. The rearrangement uses TRBV14 and TRBJ2-6; maybe TRBD1 (5 bases). The sequencing sample was made of CD4+ T cells from synovial fluid. The receptor was derived from a human donor with rheumatoid arthritis. This chain's CDR3 is CASCQDKSGQYGANVLTF. The CDR3 region has the DNA TGTGCCAGCTGCCAAGATAAGTCAGGGCAATATGGGGCCAACGTCCTGACTTTC. Drawing the rest from reference TRBV14 and TRBJ2-6, the complete variable domain is EAGVTQFPSHSVIEKGQTVTLRCDPISGHDNLYWYRRVMGKEIKFLLHFVKESKQDESGMPNNRFLAERTGGTYSTLKVQPAELEDSGVYFCASCQDKSGQYGANVLTFGAGSRLTVL.